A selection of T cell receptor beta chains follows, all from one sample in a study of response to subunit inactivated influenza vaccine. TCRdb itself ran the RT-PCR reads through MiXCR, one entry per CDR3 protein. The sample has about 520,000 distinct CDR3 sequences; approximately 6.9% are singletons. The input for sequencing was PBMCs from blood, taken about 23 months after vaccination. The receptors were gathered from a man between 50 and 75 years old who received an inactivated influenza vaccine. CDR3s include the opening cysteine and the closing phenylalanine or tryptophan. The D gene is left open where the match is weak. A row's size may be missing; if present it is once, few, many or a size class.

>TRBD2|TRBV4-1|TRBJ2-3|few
CASSQGTLAGGDTQYF
TGCGCCAGCAGCCAAGGGACCCTAGCGGGGGGAGATACGCAGTATTTT
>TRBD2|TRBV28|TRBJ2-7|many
CASSHHLDGGYEQYF
TGTGCCAGCAGTCACCATCTCGACGGGGGGTATGAGCAGTACTTC
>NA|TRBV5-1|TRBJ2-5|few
CASSLISAEGETQYF
TGCGCCAGCAGCTTGATATCGGCCGAGGGGGAGACCCAGTACTTC
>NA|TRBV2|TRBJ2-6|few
CASRGGTAVSGANVLTF
TGTGCCAGCAGGGGCGGGACTGCTGTATCTGGGGCCAACGTCCTGACTTTC
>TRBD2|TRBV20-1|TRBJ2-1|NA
CSPTRPSGRMNEQFF
TGCAGCCCCACCCGTCCTAGCGGGCGTATGAATGAGCAGTTCTTC
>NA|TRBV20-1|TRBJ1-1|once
CSARDGDYLLGTEAFF
TGCAGTGCTAGAGATGGAGACTACCTCCTGGGCACTGAAGCTTTCTTT
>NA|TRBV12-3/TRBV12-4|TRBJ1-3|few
CATDRDTPGNTIYF
TGTGCCACCGACCGGGACACGCCTGGAAACACCATATATTTT
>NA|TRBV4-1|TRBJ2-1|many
CASSPSGSSYNEQFF
TGCGCCAGCAGCCCAAGCGGTAGCTCCTACAATGAGCAGTTCTTC
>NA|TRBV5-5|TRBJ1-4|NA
CASSGRVTTNEKLFF
TGTGCCAGCAGCGGGAGGGTTACAACTAATGAAAAACTGTTTTTT
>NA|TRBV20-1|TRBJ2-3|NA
CSADVPGETDTQYF
TGCAGTGCTGACGTTCCAGGGGAAACAGATACGCAGTATTTT
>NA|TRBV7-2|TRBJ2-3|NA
CASRLLGGASTDTQYF
TGTGCCAGCAGGTTATTAGGTGGGGCAAGCACAGATACGCAGTATTTT
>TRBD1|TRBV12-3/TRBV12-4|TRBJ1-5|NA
CASSMGTGDSNQPQHF
TGTGCCAGCAGTATGGGGACAGGGGACAGCAATCAGCCCCAGCATTTT
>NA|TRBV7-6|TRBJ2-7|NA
CASSPLSRQDSYEQYF
TGTGCCAGCAGCCCCCTTAGCAGACAGGACTCCTACGAGCAGTACTTC
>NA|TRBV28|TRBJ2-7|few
CASSLEGQGYEQYF
TGTGCCAGCAGTTTGGAAGGGCAAGGATACGAGCAGTACTTC
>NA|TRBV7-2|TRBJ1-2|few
CASSHLGTLDNYGYTF
TGTGCCAGCAGCCACCTAGGGACACTAGATAACTATGGCTACACCTTC
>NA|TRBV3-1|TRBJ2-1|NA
CASSQRTSLLGDEQFF
TGTGCCAGCAGCCAGCGCACTAGCTTGCTTGGCGATGAGCAGTTCTTC
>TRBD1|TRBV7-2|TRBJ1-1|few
CASSFRQGRTEAFF
TGTGCCAGCAGCTTCCGACAGGGAAGGACTGAAGCTTTCTTT
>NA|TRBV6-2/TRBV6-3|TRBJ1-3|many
CASSYSIYPGSGNTIYF
TGTGCCAGCAGTTACTCGATTTACCCCGGCTCTGGAAACACCATATATTTT
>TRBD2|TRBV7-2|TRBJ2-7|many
CASSTGLAATYEQYF
TGTGCCAGCAGCACCGGACTAGCGGCCACCTACGAGCAGTACTTC
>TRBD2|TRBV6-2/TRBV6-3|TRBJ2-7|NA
CASSYSASGSYEQYF
TGTGCCAGCAGTTACTCGGCTAGCGGGTCCTACGAGCAGTACTTC
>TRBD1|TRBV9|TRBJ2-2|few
CASSIRQGPTGELFF
TGTGCCAGCAGCATCCGACAGGGTCCTACCGGGGAGCTGTTTTTT
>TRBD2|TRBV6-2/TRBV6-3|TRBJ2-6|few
CASSAGLAGGIRKGANVLTF
TGTGCCAGCAGCGCGGGACTAGCGGGAGGGATTCGTAAGGGGGCCAACGTCCTGACTTTC
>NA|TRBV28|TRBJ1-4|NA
CASSLDSDDEKLFF
TGTGCCAGCAGCCTAGACAGCGATGATGAAAAACTGTTTTTT
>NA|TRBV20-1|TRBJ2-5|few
CSAWTEETQYF
TGCAGTGCGTGGACGGAAGAGACCCAGTACTTC
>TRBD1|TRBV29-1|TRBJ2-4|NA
CSVEVGDRGIGIQYF
TGCAGCGTTGAAGTAGGGGACAGGGGTATCGGCATTCAGTACTTC
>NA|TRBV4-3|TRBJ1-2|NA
CASSPQLRDLYGYTF
TGCGCCAGCAGCCCTCAACTCCGGGACCTCTATGGCTACACCTTC
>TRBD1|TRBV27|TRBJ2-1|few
CASTRDRASEQFF
TGTGCCAGCACCCGGGACAGAGCCAGTGAGCAGTTCTTC
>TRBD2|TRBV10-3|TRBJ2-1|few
CAISPGGGRDYNEQFF
TGTGCCATCTCCCCAGGCGGGGGAAGAGACTACAATGAGCAGTTCTTC
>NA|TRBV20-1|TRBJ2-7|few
CSAAAGYEQYF
TGCAGTGCGGCCGCAGGCTACGAGCAGTACTTC
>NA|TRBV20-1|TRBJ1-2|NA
CSARDQALRLLDTF
TGCAGTGCTAGAGATCAGGCTCTTAGGCTTCTAGACACCTTC
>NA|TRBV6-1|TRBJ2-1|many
CASARGSFSYNEQFF
TGTGCCAGCGCACGGGGCAGTTTCTCCTACAATGAGCAGTTCTTC
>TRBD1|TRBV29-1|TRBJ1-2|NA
CSVADRGNYGYTF
TGCAGCGTTGCCGACAGGGGAAACTATGGCTACACCTTC
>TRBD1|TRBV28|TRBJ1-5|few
CASSLDQGVVRQPQHF
TGTGCCAGCAGTTTGGACCAGGGGGTTGTCCGTCAGCCCCAGCATTTT
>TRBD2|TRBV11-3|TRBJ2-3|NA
CASSLGSSGGAFADTQYF
TGTGCCAGCAGCTTAGGCAGTAGCGGGGGGGCGTTCGCAGATACGCAGTATTTT
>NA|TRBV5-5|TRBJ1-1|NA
CASSISDSMNTEAFF
TGTGCCAGCAGCATATCGGACAGCATGAACACTGAAGCTTTCTTT
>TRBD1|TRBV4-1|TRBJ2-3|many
CASSQDRGLGTDTQYF
TGCGCCAGCAGCCAAGACAGGGGGCTGGGCACAGATACGCAGTATTTT
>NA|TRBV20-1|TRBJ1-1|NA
CSASRDSDLEAFF
TGCAGTGCTAGCCGGGACTCTGATCTTGAAGCTTTCTTT
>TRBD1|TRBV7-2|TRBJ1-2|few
CASSLAPGQANYGYTF
TGTGCCAGCAGCTTAGCCCCCGGACAGGCTAACTATGGCTACACCTTC
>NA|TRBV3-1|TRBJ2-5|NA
CASSQMVQETQYF
TGTGCCAGCAGCCAAATGGTCCAAGAGACCCAGTACTTC
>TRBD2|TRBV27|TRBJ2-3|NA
CASSLSPNRAGGGTDTQYF
TGTGCCAGCAGTTTATCACCGAATAGAGCGGGAGGAGGAACAGATACGCAGTATTTT
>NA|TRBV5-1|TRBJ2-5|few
CASSGGTAQETQYF
TGCGCCAGCAGCGGCGGGACAGCCCAAGAGACCCAGTACTTC
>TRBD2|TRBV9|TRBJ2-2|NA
CASSARWASGGANTGELFF
TGTGCCAGCAGCGCCCGTTGGGCTAGCGGGGGGGCCAACACCGGGGAGCTGTTTTTT
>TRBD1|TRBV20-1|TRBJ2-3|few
CSARDDRTTGSTDTQYF
TGCAGTGCTAGAGATGACCGAACGACAGGGAGCACAGATACGCAGTATTTT
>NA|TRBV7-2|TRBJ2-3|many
CASSRIRTDTQYF
TGTGCCAGCAGCCGCATCCGGACAGATACGCAGTATTTT
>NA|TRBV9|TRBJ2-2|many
CASSVGVTPVNGGELFF
TGTGCCAGCAGCGTAGGTGTGACTCCCGTTAATGGCGGGGAGCTGTTTTTT
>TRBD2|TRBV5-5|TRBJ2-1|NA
CASSPGTSGPLYNEQFF
TGTGCCAGCAGCCCCGGGACTAGCGGACCCCTCTACAATGAGCAGTTCTTC
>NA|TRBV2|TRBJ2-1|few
CASRFIGTYNEQFF
TGTGCCAGCAGGTTTATCGGGACCTACAATGAGCAGTTCTTC